The 13 T cell receptor beta chains below were found in one sample sequenced in a study of cytomegalovirus exposure and HLA in healthy donors (dated by TCRdb to about 2017). Library preparation used the immunoSEQ multiplex PCR assay. A mixture of 60 forward primers for TCR Vbeta segments and 13 reverse primers for TCR Jbeta segments was used in the multiplex PCR. In its TCRdb copy, this immuneACCESS table keeps in-frame sequences only and misses some clones. Where compared with another copy, unresolved V genes explain less than half of these, and the others have no known cause. The sample's records list some 39,000 clones. The top ten clones comprise 4% of the sample. The sample was PBMCs. The receptor source for this set is a male donor in good health and CMV-seronegative.

V usage is TRBV5-1 and J usage is TRBJ2-7; 10 bases line up with TRBD2. This CDR3 region has 15 residues. Trimming at V came to 2 bases and at J to 0 bases, leaving 2 bases not matched to a gene. CDR1 is SGHRS and CDR2 is YFSETQ in the germline V gene. CDR3 sequence reads: CASSFRLAGSYEQYF. The CDR3 region has the DNA TGCGCCAGCAGCTTTAGACTAGCGGGCTCCTACGAGCAGTACTTC.

Comments on this clone: Other DNA sequences of this sample code for an identical CDR3. The chain couples TRBV6-1 to TRBJ2-7; no firm D call. CDR3 length: 14 amino acids. CDR1 and CDR2 (germline): MNHNS, SASEGT. Trimming took 2 bases from V and 1 from J, leaving 9 bases between them. Here the CDR3 reads CASSEYGGSYEQYF. CDR3 DNA: TGTGCCAGCAGTGAATATGGCGGATCCTACGAGCAGTACTTC.

The rearrangement joins TRBV6-5 to TRBJ1-2; possibly TRBD1 for D (5 bases). V gave up 6 bases and J gave up 8 bases, with 16 bases separating them. The length of the CDR3 is 13 residues. In germline, CDR1 is MNHEY, CDR2 SVGAGI. The CDR3 DNA is TGTGCCAGCAGGGACTCGGAGGGGCGAGGCTACACCTTC. Protein: CASRDSEGRGYTF.

This chain links TRBV27 with TRBJ1-6, with D possibly being TRBD1 (6 bases). The CDR3 sequence is 14 residues long. Germline V lookup: CDR1 MNHEY, CDR2 SMNVEV (reference sequence). The V gene lost 1 base and the J gene lost 7 bases, with 8 bases spanning the gap. Written as DNA, the CDR3 is TGTGCCAGCAGTTTATGGGGGCCAAATTCACCCCTCCACTTT. It specifies CASSLWGPNSPLHF.

This chain links TRBV7-9 with TRBJ2-3; D is perhaps TRBD1 (5 bases). Germline CDR1 is SEHNR and CDR2 is FQNEAQ (reference sequence). The CDR3 extends over 15 amino acids. Trimming removed 2 bases from V and 5 bases from J, with 14 bases in between. This CDR3 is CASSLSLWQGDTQYF. The DNA of the CDR3 is TGTGCCAGCAGCTTATCCCTTTGGCAGGGAGATACGCAGTATTTT.

The rearrangement links TRBV25-1 to TRBJ1-6, with TRBD1 as a possible D gene (5 bases). V dropped 8 bases and J dropped 10 bases, with 15 bases sitting between them. There are 13 residues in the CDR3. Germline loops: CDR1 MGHDK, CDR2 SYGVNS. The CDR3: CASQSGARSPLHF. DNA of the CDR3: TGTGCCAGCCAGTCTGGGGCGAGATCACCCCTCCACTTT. Complete variable domain (other parts from reference TRBV25-1 and TRBJ1-6): EADIYQTPRYLVIGTGKKITLECSQTMGHDKMYWYQQDPGMELHLIHYSYGVNSTEKGDLSSESTVSRIRTEHFPLTLESARPSHTSQYLCASQSGARSPLHFGNGTRLTVT.

The chain employs TRBV15 and TRBJ1-5; 7 bases line up with TRBD1. V trimming: 1 base; J trimming: 5 bases; junction bases outside the gene matches: 11. The CDR3 has 17 residues. CDR1 is LNHNV, CDR2 YYDKDF, per germline (reference sequence). The CDR3 region has the DNA TGTGCCACCAGCAGAGGATTAAACGGGACAGAGGATCAGCCCCAGCATTTT. Translating gives CATSRGLNGTEDQPQHF.

The chain joins TRBV7-9 to TRBJ2-1, with D perhaps TRBD1 (5 bases). The CDR3 extends over 16 amino acids. Trimming left V 3 bases short and J 5 bases short, with 17 bases between. Per the germline V gene, CDR1 is SEHNR and CDR2 is FQNEAQ (reference sequence). In DNA, the CDR3 is TGTGCCAGCAGCTTTCCGCGTAGGGGAACGGACAATGAGCAGTTCTTC. Its protein is CASSFPRRGTDNEQFF. Based on the CDR3 plus reference TRBV7-9 and TRBJ2-1, the full variable domain is DTGVSQNPRHKITKRGQNVTFRCDPISEHNRLYWYRQTLGQGPEFLTYFQNEAQLEKSRLLSDRFSAERPKGSFSTLEIQRTEQGDSAMYLCASSFPRRGTDNEQFFGPGTRLTVL.

The chain carries TRBV27 and TRBJ1-6; 8 bases are a match to TRBD1. Germline lookup yields CDR1 MNHEY and CDR2 SMNVEV (reference sequence). With V trimmed by 6 bases and J by 10 bases, 11 bases remained unmatched. The CDR3 sequence is 15 residues long. This CDR3 is CASSRYDRGGSPLHF. Here the CDR3 DNA reads TGTGCCAGCAGCCGATATGACAGGGGAGGCTCACCCCTCCACTTT.

The rearrangement joins TRBV14 to TRBJ1-1, with D unclear. The CDR3 has 14 amino acids. Germline lookup yields CDR1 SGHDN and CDR2 FVKESK. Trimming pared 1 base from V and 7 bases from J, leaving 13 bases between. CDR3: CASSQVGGRSEAFF. For the CDR3, the DNA is TGTGCCAGCAGCCAAGTAGGCGGGAGGAGTGAAGCTTTCTTT.

V usage is TRBV6-1 and J usage is TRBJ1-1; the match to TRBD1 covers 7 bases. V shed 0 bases, J shed 10 bases, and the junction held 2 bases outside the gene matches. Germline V gene data show CDR1 as MNHNS and CDR2 as SASEGT. CDR3 length equals 12 residues. CDR3 in DNA: TGTGCCAGCAGTGAAGCCCGACAGGGAGCTTTCTTT. It yields the protein CASSEARQGAFF.

The rearrangement links TRBV20-1 to TRBJ2-5; a weak D match, TRBD2 (6 bases). The V gene lost 6 bases and the J gene lost 4 bases, with 9 bases spanning the gap. The CDR3 has 11 residues. The germline gives CDR1 DFQATT, CDR2 SNEGSKA (reference sequence). The DNA of the CDR3 is TGCAGTGCCCTGGGAGGAGAGACCCAGTACTTC. Translated, it gives CSALGGETQYF.

V usage is TRBV27 and J usage is TRBJ2-7; D may be TRBD1 (7 bases). Germline CDR1 is MNHEY and CDR2 is SMNVEV (reference sequence). This CDR3 contains 14 residues. Between the trimmed V and J ends, which lost 5 bases and 3 bases, there was a span of 14 bases. CDR3 loop: CASSGRDSFYEQYF. As DNA, the CDR3 is TGTGCCAGCAGTGGGCGGGACAGCTTCTACGAGCAGTACTTC.